Sequencing of this TCR beta chain was carried out in a study of shared clonotypes between healthy human individuals. Study results and caveats: Donor scarcity curtailed the genetic and exposure-history diversity represented herein.

As defined, naive CD8 cells were CD45RO-negative and positively selected for CCR7, with terminally differentiated effector memory CD45RA+ cells excluded. Concerning this clone itself: Its antigen remains unknown.

The authors ran the assay at deep level. The authors split each subset's genomic DNA evenly across several immunoSEQ plates. Libraries were prepared by immunoSEQ multiplex PCR; TCRdb keeps only in-frame clonotypes and omits some of them. The profile covers millions of clones, with about 92% appearing a single time and around 1.7% taken by the ten largest. CDR1 is SGHTA and CDR2 is FQGTGA in the germline V gene. V lost 2 bases to trimming and J lost 0 bases, with 13 bases between them. The CDR3 contains 17 residues. What was sequenced was naive CD8+ T cells from PBMCs. The chain recombines TRBV7-3 with TRBJ2-2; D unclear. The sequence was collected from a man aged 18 to 29 in good health. Some clones in this sample may be carry-over from other donors' samples. CDR3 in DNA: TGTGCCAGCAGCTTAGACTCTTTCAGACCGAACACCGGGGAGCTGTTTTTT. Its protein product is CASSLDSFRPNTGELFF.